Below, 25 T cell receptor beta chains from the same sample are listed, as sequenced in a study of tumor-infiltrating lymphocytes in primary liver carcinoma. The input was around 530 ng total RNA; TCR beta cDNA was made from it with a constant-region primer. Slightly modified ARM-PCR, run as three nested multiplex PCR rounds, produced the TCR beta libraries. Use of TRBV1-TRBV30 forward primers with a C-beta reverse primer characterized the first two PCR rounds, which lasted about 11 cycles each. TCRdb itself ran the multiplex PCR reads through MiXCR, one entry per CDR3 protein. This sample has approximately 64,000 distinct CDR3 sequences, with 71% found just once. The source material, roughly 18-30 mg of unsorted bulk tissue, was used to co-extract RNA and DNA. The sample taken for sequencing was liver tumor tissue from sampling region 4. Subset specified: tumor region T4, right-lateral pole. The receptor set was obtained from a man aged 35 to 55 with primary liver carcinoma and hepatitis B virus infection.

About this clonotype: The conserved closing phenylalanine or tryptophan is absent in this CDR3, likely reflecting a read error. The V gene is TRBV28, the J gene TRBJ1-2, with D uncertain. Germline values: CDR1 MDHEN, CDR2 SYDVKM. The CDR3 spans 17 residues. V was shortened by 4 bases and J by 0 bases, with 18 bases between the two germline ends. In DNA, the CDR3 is TGTGCCAGCAGTTCCCGGTGGGGTGACCTCGCTAACTATGGCTACACCATC. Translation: CASSSRWGDLANYGYTI.

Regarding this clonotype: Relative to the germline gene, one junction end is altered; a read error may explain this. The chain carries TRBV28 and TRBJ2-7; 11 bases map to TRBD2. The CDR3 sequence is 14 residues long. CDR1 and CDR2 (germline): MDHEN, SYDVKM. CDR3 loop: CASNPLAGDYVQYF. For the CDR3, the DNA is TGTGCCAGCAATCCACTAGCGGGAGACTACGTGCAGTACTTC.

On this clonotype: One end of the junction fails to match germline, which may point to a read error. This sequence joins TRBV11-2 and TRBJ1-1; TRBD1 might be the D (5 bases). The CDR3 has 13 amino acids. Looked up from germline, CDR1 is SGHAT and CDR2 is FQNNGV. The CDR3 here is CTSGWGVNLEVFF. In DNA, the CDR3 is TGTACTAGCGGCTGGGGGGTTAACCTTGAAGTTTTCTTT.

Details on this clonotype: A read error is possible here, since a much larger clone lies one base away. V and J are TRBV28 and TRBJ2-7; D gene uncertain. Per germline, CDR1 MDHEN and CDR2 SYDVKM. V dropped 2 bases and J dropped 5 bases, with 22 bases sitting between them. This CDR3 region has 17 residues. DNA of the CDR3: TGTGCCAGCAGTTTAACTCTTGGAGCTAGGTCGACCCACGAGCAGTACTTC. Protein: CASSLTLGARSTHEQYF.

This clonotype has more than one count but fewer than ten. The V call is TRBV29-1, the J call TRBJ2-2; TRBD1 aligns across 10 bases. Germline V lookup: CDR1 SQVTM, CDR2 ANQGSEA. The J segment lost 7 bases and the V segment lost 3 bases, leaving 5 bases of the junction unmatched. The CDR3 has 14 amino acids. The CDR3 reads CSVEGQGRGGELFF. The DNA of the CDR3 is TGCAGCGTTGAGGGACAGGGGCGGGGCGGGGAGCTGTTTTTT.

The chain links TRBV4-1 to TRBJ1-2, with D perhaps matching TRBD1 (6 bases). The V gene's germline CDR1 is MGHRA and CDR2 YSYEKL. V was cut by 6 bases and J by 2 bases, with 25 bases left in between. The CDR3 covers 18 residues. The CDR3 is CASSHEIQGLWQNYGYTF. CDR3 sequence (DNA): TGCGCCAGCAGTCATGAGATACAGGGCCTGTGGCAAAACTATGGCTACACCTTC.

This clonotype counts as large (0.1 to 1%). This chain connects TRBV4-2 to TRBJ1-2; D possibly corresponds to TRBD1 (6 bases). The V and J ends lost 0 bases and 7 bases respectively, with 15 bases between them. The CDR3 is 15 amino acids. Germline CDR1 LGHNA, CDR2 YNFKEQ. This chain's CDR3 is CASSQDMGRGGGYTF. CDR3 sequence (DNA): TGTGCCAGCAGCCAAGATATGGGCAGGGGTGGTGGCTACACCTTC.

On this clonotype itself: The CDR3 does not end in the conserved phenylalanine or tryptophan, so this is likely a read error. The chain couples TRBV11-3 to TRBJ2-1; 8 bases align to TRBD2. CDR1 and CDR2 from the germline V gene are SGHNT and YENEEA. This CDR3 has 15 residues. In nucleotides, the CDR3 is TGTGTCAGCAGCGCAGGGACTAGAGAGATTAATGAGCAGTTCTCC. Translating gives CVSSAGTREINEQFS.

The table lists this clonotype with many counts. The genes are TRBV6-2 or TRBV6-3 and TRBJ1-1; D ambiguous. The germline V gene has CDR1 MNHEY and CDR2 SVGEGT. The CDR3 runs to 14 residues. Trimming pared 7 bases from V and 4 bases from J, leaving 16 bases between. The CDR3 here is CASKRFGRFTEAFF. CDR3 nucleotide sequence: TGTGCCAGCAAGAGGTTTGGACGGTTCACTGAAGCTTTCTTT.

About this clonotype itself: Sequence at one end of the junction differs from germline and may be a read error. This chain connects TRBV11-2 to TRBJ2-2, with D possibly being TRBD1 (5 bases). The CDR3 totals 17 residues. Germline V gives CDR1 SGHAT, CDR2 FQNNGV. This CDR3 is CPNSLALEGANTRELFF. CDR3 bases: TGTCCCAACAGCTTAGCATTAGAAGGGGCGAACACCAGGGAGCTGTTTTTT.

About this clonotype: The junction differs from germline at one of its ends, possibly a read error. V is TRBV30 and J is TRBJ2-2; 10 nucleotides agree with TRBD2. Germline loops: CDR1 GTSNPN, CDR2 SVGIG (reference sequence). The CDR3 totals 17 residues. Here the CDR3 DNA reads TGTGCCTGGAGTGTGCGGACTAGCGGTCCGAACACCGTGGAGCTGTTTTTT. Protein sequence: CAWSVRTSGPNTVELFF.

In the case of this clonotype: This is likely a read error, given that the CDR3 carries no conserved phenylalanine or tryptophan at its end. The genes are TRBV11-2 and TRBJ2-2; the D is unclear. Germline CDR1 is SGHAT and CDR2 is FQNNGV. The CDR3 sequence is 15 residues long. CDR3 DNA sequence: TGTGCCAGCAGCTTTGCAGGATCGAACACCTGGGAGCTGTTTTCT. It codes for CASSFAGSNTWELFS.

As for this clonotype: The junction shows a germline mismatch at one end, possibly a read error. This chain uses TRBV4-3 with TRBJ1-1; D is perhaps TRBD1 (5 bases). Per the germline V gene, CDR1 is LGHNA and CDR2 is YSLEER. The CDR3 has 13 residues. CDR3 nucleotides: TGCGCCAGCAGCCAAGGGGGGAACACTGAAGCTCTCTTT. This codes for CASSQGGNTEALF.

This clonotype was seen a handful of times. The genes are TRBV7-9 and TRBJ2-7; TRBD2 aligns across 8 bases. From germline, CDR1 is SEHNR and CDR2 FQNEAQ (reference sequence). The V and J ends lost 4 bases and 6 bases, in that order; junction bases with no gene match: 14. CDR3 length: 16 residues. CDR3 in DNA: TGTGCCAGCAGCTGGGCCAGCGGGAGAGGGTTGGGCGAGCAGTACTTC. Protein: CASSWASGRGLGEQYF.

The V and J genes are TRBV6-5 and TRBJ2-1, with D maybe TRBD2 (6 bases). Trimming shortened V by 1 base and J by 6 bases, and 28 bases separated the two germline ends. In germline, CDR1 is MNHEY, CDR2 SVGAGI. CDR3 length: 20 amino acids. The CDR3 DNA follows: TGTGCCAGCAGTTACTTGAATTTCCATGGCGGGACTCCTATATTCAATGAGCAGTTCTTC. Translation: CASSYLNFHGGTPIFNEQFF.

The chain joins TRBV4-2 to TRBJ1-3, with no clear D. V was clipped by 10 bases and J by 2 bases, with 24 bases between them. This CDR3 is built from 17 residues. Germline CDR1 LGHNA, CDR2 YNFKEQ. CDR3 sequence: CANRGIGVGDPGNTIYF. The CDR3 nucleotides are TGTGCCAACAGAGGAATTGGTGTTGGAGACCCTGGAAACACCATATATTTT.

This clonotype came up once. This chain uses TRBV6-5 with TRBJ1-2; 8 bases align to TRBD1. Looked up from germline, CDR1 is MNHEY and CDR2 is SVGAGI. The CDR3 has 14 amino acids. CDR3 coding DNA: TGTGTCAGGGGACGGACAGGGATTTCCTATGGCTACACCTTC. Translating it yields CVRGRTGISYGYTF.

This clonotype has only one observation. CDR3 sequence reads: CAISEGQAGETQYF. CDR3 DNA: TGTGCCATCAGTGAAGGGCAGGCAGGGGAGACCCAGTACTTC. This rearrangement joins TRBV10-3 to TRBJ2-5, with D tentatively TRBD1 (5 bases). Looked up from germline, CDR1 is ENHRY and CDR2 is SYGVKD. The CDR3 is 14 amino acids. Trimming left V 3 bases short and J 5 bases short, with 13 bases between.

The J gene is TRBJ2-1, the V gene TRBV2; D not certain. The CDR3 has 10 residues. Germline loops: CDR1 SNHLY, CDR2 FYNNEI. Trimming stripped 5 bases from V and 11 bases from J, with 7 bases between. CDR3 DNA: TGTGCCAGCAGTAACTACCAGCAGTTCTTC. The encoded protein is CASSNYQQFF.

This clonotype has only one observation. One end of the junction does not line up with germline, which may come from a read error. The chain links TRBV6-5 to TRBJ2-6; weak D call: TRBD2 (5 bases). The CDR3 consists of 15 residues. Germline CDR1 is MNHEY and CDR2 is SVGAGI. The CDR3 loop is CASGYKRVGANVLTF. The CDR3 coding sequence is TGCGCCAGCGGTTACAAGAGGGTTGGGGCCAACGTCCTGACTTTC.

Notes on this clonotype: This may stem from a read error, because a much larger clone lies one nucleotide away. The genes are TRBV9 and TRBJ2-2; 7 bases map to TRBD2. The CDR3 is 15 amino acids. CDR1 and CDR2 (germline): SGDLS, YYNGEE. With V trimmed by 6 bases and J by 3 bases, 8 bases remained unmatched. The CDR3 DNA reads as TGTGCCAGCACCGTCACTAGCGACTACACCGGGGAGCTGTTTTTT. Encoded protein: CASTVTSDYTGELFF.

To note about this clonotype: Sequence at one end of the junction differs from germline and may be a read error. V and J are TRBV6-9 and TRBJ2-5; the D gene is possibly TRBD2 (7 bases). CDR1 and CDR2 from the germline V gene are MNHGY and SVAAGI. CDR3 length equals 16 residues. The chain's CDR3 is CASITPGGPPREAQYF. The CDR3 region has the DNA TGTGCCAGCATTACCCCCGGGGGGCCGCCCCGAGAGGCCCAGTACTTC.

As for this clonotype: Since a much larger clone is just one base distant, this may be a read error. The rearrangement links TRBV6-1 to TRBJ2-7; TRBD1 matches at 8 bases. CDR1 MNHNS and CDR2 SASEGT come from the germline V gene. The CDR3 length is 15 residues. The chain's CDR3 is CVSSPVTGAPTEQYF. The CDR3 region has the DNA TGTGTCAGCAGTCCGGTGACAGGGGCCCCGACCGAGCAGTACTTC.

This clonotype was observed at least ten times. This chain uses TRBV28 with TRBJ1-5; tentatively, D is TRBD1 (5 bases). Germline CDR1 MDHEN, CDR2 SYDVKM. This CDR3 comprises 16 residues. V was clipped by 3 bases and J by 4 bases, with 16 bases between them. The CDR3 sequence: CASSLSREGGNQPQHF. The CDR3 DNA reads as TGTGCCAGCAGTTTGAGCAGGGAGGGAGGGAATCAGCCCCAGCATTTT. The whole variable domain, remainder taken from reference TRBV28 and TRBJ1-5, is DVKVTQSSRYLVKRTGEKVFLECVQDMDHENMFWYRQDPGLGLRLIYFSYDVKMKEKGDIPEGYSVSREKKERFSLILESASTNQTSMYLCASSLSREGGNQPQHFGDGTRLSIL.

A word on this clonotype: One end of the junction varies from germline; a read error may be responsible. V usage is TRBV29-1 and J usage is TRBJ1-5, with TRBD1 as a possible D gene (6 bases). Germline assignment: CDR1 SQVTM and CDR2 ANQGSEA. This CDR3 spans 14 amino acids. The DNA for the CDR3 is TGCATCGTGAAACTGACAGGCCGAAATCAGTCCCAGCATTTT. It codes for CIVKLTGRNQSQHF.